This TCR beta chain was identified in a study of cytomegalovirus exposure and HLA in healthy donors. To note about this clone: What it recognizes is unknown.

Study-wide results and caveats: Previously analyzed data showed that most TCR beta V segments were productive at a frequency of about 90% or about 30%. Other equally common chains were less clonally expanded than HLA-associated TCR beta chains, a later analysis showed.

CDR1 MGHRA and CDR2 YSYEKL come from the germline V gene. Trimming cost V 2 bases and J 3 bases; bases outside gene matches: 10. There are 16 residues in the CDR3. A multiplex PCR was run with 60 Vbeta primers and 13 Jbeta primers. Here immunoSEQ multiplex PCR was the method, and the copy in TCRdb shows in-frame clones only, minus some. Of 95,000 to 120,000 clones listed, roughly two thirds are singletons. Donors consisted of healthy bone marrow donors. There were likely unrecorded immune exposures, though donors were nominally healthy when sampled. This TCR derives from a man between 18 and 35 years old in good health and CMV-seropositive. The V and J genes are TRBV4-1 and TRBJ2-7, with 7 nucleotides matching TRBD1. Sequencing was carried out using PBMCs. The CDR3 DNA is TGCGCCAGCAGCCAACGAACAGGGGATGGGATCTACGAGCAGTACTTC. Translated, it gives CASSQRTGDGIYEQYF.